Below are 10 T cell receptor beta chains sequenced from a single sample in a study of cytomegalovirus exposure and HLA in healthy donors. The PCR made use of 60 Vbeta and 13 Jbeta primers. The data were produced by immunoSEQ multiplex PCR, yet TCRdb's version contains in-frame clones alone and is incomplete. Among approximately 97,000 clones listed, around 81% were seen once. Input material: PBMCs. These receptors originate from a woman aged 70-85 years in good health and CMV-seropositive.

This clone was picked up one time. The genes are TRBV9 and TRBJ1-3, with 7 nucleotides matching TRBD1. V gave up 4 bases and J gave up 2 bases; unmatched junction bases: 6. The CDR3 covers 15 residues. Germline V lookup: CDR1 SGDLS, CDR2 YYNGEE. The chain's CDR3 is CASSQTGIPGNTIYF. CDR3 nucleotides: TGTGCCAGCAGCCAGACAGGGATCCCTGGAAACACCATATATTTT.

The rearrangement joins TRBV29-1 to TRBJ2-2; 14 nucleotides align to TRBD2. V trimming: 1 base; J trimming: 5 bases; junction bases outside the gene matches: 6. The V gene's germline CDR1 is SQVTM and CDR2 ANQGSEA. CDR3 length: 17 amino acids. The CDR3 nucleotides are TGCAGCGTTGAAGGACTAGCGGGAGGGCCGGGAACCGGGGAGCTGTTTTTT. Protein product: CSVEGLAGGPGTGELFF.

There are a few counts of this clone. At the DNA level, this CDR3 is encoded by other sequences in the same sample as well. This chain uses TRBV6-5 with TRBJ2-7; no clear D. The CDR3 sequence is 12 residues long. CDR1 and CDR2 (germline): MNHEY, SVGAGI. V was trimmed by 4 bases and J by 0 bases, leaving 4 bases between them. In DNA form, the CDR3 reads TGTGCCAGCAGTTCTTCCTCCTACGAGCAGTACTTC. This encodes CASSSSSYEQYF.

In its sample, this clone was seen once. The V gene is TRBV19, the J gene TRBJ1-6; 10 bases agree with TRBD1. The junction had 12 bases not matched to a gene; V was cut back by 4 bases and J by 6 bases. Germline assignment: CDR1 LNHDA and CDR2 SQIVND (reference sequence). The CDR3 spans 18 residues. The CDR3 coding sequence is TGTGCCAGTAGTACTCCGGGACAGGGGATCGCCAGTAATTCACCCCTCCACTTT. It is translated as CASSTPGQGIASNSPLHF.

A word on this clone: The identical CDR3 is also encoded by other nucleotide sequences in the sample. The CDR3 DNA reads TGTGCCAGCAGTCCTAATCGGGGACAGGGAAGCTATGGCTACACCTTC. Residues: CASSPNRGQGSYGYTF. The chain combines TRBV28 with TRBJ1-2; 9 nucleotides match TRBD1. From germline, CDR1 is MDHEN and CDR2 SYDVKM. J lost 4 bases, V lost 5 bases, and 11 bases had no gene match. This CDR3 comprises 16 residues.

In DNA, the CDR3 is TGTGCCAGCAGCTTAGTGGGGACAGGTACCGGGGAGCTGTTTTTT. This translates into CASSLVGTGTGELFF. The chain has TRBV7-2 and TRBJ2-2, with 8 nucleotides matching TRBD1. CDR3 length equals 15 residues. Trimming removed 1 base from V and 5 bases from J; junction bases left unmatched: 3. CDR1 SGHTA and CDR2 FQGNSA come from the germline V gene. Variable domain in full (rest from reference TRBV7-2 and TRBJ2-2): GAGVSQSPSNKVTEKGKDVELRCDPISGHTALYWYRQSLGQGLEFLIYFQGNSAPDKSGLPSDRFSAERTGGSVSTLTIQRTQQEDSAVYLCASSLVGTGTGELFFGEGSRLTVL.

The chain joins TRBV2 to TRBJ2-5; TRBD2 is a possible D gene (7 bases). V was cut by 7 bases and J by 2 bases, with 11 bases left in between. Germline V gene data show CDR1 as SNHLY and CDR2 as FYNNEI. This CDR3 is built from 13 residues. The CDR3 DNA is TGTGCCAGCAAGGGAGGGGGGCAAGAGACCCAGTACTTC. It specifies CASKGGGQETQYF.

A single count supports this clone. The J gene is TRBJ2-4, the V gene TRBV9; TRBD2 is a possible D gene (6 bases). The germline CDR1 and CDR2 sequences are SGDLS and YYNGEE. Trimming pared 2 bases from V and 0 bases from J, leaving 6 bases between. This CDR3 contains 14 residues. The CDR3 DNA is TGTGCCAGCAGCGTTAGCGGAGCCAAAAACATTCAGTACTTC. Translating gives CASSVSGAKNIQYF. Looking up the rest from reference TRBV9 and TRBJ2-4 gives the full variable domain: DSGVTQTPKHLITATGQRVTLRCSPRSGDLSVYWYQQSLDQGLQFLIQYYNGEERAKGNILERFSAQQFPDLHSELNLSSLELGDSALYFCASSVSGAKNIQYFGAGTRLSVL.

DNA of the CDR3: TGCGCCAGCAGCTCAGGGGGACAGAGCACAGATACGCAGTATTTT. Amino acids: CASSSGGQSTDTQYF. V and J are TRBV5-1 and TRBJ2-3; TRBD1 matches 7 bases. With V trimmed by 3 bases and J by 0 bases, 4 bases remained unmatched. Germline values: CDR1 SGHRS, CDR2 YFSETQ. The CDR3 covers 15 residues.

The chain joins TRBV5-4 to TRBJ2-1, with D unclear. Between the trimmed V and J ends, which lost 0 bases and 6 bases, there was a span of 10 bases. CDR1 SGHNT and CDR2 YYREEE come from the germline V gene (reference sequence). The CDR3 is made up of 14 amino acids. The CDR3: CASSLDISRNEQFF. As DNA, the CDR3 is TGTGCCAGCAGCTTGGACATTTCCCGCAATGAGCAGTTCTTC. Supplemented by reference TRBV5-4 and TRBJ2-1, the full variable domain reads ETGVTQSPTHLIKTRGQQVTLRCSSQSGHNTVSWYQQALGQGPQFIFQYYREEENGRGNFPPRFSGLQFPNYSSELNVNALELDDSALYLCASSLDISRNEQFFGPGTRLTVL.